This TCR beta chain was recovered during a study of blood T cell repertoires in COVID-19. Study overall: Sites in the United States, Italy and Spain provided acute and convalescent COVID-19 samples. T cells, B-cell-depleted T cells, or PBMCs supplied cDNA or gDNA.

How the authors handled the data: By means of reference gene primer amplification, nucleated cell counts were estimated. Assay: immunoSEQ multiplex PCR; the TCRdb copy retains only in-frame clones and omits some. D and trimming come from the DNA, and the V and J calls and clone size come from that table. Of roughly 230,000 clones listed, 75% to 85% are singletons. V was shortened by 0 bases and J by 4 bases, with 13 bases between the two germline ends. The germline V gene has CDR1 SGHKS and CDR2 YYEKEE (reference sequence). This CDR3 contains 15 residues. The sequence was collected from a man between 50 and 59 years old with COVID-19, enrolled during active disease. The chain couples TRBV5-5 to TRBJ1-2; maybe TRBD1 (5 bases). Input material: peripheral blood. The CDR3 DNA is TGTGCCAGCAGCTTGGAGTGGGGCAGCCCCTATGGCTACACCTTC. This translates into CASSLEWGSPYGYTF.